This T cell receptor beta chain was sequenced for a study of OX40 agonist ivuxolimab in advanced cancers. The protocol was immunoSEQ multiplex PCR, while the TCRdb copy is restricted to in-frame clones and leaves out a portion. Of around 46,000 clones in the sample, about four fifths were seen once. V was shortened by 1 base and J by 6 bases, with 4 bases between the two germline ends. CDR1 and CDR2 from the germline V gene are SEHNR and FQNEAQ (reference sequence). This CDR3 comprises 12 residues. The chain employs TRBV7-9 and TRBJ2-1; D is unclear. Sample: CD4+ or CD8+ T cells sorted from blood, taken in a trial of the OX40 agonist ivuxolimab. The receptor was isolated from an adult with an advanced solid tumor such as melanoma, head and neck, liver or kidney cancer. For the CDR3, the DNA is TGTGCCAGCAGCTTAGTTTCCAATGAGCAGTTCTTC. Translating gives CASSLVSNEQFF. Full variable domain (rest looked up from reference TRBV7-9 and TRBJ2-1): DTGVSQNPRHKITKRGQNVTFRCDPISEHNRLYWYRQTLGQGPEFLTYFQNEAQLEKSRLLSDRFSAERPKGSFSTLEIQRTEQGDSAMYLCASSLVSNEQFFGPGTRLTVL.